The sequence of this TCR beta chain was determined in a study of T-cell reconstitution after alpha-beta-depleted transplantation in children. CDR1 and CDR2 (germline): LGHDT, YNNKEL (reference sequence). This CDR3 spans 14 amino acids. The V end lost 9 bases, the J end lost 2 bases, and 16 bases lay between the germline ends. The TCRbeta library was prepared with unique molecular identifiers. TCRdb re-derived calls from the PCR reads in MiXCR, one entry per CDR3 protein. The sample records roughly 200,000 distinct CDR3 sequences, roughly 10% being singletons. V and J are TRBV3-1 and TRBJ1-1; D may be TRBD1 (5 bases). This TCR was sampled from a human donor who donated a stem cell graft to a child with acute lymphoblastic leukemia. The sequences come from PBMCs from the stem cell graft donor, collected from the stem cell graft. CDR3 amino acids: CASTAGRGNTEAFF. The CDR3 region has the DNA TGTGCCAGTACCGCGGGAAGGGGAAACACTGAAGCTTTCTTT.